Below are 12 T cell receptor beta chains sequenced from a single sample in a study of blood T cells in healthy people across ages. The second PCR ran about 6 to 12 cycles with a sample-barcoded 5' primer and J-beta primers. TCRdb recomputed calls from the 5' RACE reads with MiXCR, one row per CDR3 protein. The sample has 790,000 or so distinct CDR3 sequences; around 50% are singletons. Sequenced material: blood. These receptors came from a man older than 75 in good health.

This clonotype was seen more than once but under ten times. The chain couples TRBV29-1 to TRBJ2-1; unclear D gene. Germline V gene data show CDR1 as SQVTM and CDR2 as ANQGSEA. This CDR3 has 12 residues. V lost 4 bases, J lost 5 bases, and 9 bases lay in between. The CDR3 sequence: CSVGRNDNEQFF. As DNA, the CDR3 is TGCAGCGTTGGAAGGAATGACAATGAGCAGTTCTTC.

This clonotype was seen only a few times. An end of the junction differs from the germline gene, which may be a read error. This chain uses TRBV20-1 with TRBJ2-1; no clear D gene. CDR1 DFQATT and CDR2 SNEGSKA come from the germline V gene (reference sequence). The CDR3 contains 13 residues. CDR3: CSVRTPPYNEQFF. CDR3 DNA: TGCAGTGTTAGAACACCCCCCTACAATGAGCAGTTCTTC.

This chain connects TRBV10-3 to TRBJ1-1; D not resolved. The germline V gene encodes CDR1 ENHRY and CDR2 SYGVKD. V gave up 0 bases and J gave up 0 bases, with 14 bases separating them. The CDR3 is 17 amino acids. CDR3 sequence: CAISESKHKGMNTEAFF. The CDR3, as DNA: TGTGCCATCAGTGAGTCGAAGCACAAAGGGATGAACACTGAAGCTTTCTTT.

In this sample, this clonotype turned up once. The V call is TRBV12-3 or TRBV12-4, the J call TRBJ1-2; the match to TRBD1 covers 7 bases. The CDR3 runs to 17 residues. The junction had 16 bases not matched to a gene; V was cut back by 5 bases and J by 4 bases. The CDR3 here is CASSPYALGQDSYGYTF. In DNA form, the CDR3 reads TGTGCCAGCAGTCCTTATGCCCTCGGACAGGACTCCTATGGCTACACCTTC.

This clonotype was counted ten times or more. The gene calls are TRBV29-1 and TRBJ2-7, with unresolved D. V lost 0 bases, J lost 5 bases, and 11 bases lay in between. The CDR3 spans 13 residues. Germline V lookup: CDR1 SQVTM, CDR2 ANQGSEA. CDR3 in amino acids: CSVEDLPENEQYF. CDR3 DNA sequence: TGCAGCGTTGAAGATCTTCCGGAAAACGAGCAGTACTTC.

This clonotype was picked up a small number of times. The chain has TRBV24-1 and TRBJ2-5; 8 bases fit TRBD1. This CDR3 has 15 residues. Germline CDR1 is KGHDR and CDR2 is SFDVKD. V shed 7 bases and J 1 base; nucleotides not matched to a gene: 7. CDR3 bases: TGTGCCACCAGCCAGACGGGGACAGGCCAAGAGACCCAGTACTTC. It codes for CATSQTGTGQETQYF.

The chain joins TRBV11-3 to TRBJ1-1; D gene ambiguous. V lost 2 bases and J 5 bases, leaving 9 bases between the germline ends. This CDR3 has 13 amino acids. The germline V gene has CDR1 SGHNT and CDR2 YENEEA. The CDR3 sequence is CASSLQMGTEAFF. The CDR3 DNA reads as TGTGCCAGCAGCTTACAGATGGGGACTGAAGCTTTCTTT.

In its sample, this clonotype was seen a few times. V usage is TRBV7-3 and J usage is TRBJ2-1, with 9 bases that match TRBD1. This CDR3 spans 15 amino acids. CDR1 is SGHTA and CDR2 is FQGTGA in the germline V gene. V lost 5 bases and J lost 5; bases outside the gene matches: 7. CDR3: CASSPFGTGNNEQFF. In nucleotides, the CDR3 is TGTGCCAGCAGCCCTTTTGGGACAGGGAACAATGAGCAGTTCTTC.

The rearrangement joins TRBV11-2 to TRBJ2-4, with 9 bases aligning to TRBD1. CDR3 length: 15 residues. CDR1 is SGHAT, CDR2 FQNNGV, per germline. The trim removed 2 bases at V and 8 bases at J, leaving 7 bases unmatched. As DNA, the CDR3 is TGTGCCAGCAGCTTAACCCGGACAGGGGTCCACATTCAGTACTTC. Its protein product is CASSLTRTGVHIQYF.

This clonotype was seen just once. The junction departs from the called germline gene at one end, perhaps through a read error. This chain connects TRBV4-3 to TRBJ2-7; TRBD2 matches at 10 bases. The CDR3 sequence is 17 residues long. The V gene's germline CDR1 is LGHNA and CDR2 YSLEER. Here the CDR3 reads CASSQEHRTSGSYERYF. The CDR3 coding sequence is TGCGCCAGCAGCCAAGAACACCGGACTAGCGGCTCCTACGAGCGGTACTTC.

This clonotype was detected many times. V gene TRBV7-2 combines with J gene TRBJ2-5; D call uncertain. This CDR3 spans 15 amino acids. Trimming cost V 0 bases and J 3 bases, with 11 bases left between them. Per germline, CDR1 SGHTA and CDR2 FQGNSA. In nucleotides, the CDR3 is TGTGCCAGCAGCTTAGCCTCAGTCCCTAAAGAGACCCAGTACTTC. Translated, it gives CASSLASVPKETQYF.

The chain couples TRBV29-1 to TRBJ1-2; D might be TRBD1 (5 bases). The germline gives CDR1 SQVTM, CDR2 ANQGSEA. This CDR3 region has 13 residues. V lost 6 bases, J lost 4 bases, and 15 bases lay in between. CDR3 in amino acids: CSVALTAPYGYTF. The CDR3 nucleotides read TGCAGCGTAGCTCTGACAGCACCCTATGGCTACACCTTC.